The 24 T cell receptor beta chains listed next were all sequenced from one sample in a study of graft-versus-host responses after intestinal transplantation. Their antigens remain unidentified. Here immunoSEQ multiplex PCR was the method, and the copy in TCRdb shows in-frame clones only, minus some. In the table there are approximately 77,000 clones, roughly 91% of which are singletons. This sample comprised unstimulated CD4+ T cells sorted from spleen or lymph node cells, obtained before intestinal transplant. The source of these receptors is a human donor who received an intestinal transplant.

The chain is built from TRBV28 and TRBJ1-2; TRBD1 matches 9 bases. Losses at the gene ends were 7 bases for V and 8 bases for J; bases not matched to a gene: 11. The germline V gene has CDR1 MDHEN and CDR2 SYDVKM. The CDR3 length is 14 residues. The CDR3 DNA reads as TGTGCCAGCACCCCCGGGACAGGGACGAGGGGCTACACCTTC. It yields the protein CASTPGTGTRGYTF.

Concerning this clone itself: The sample contains more than one DNA sequence encoding this CDR3. This chain connects TRBV2 to TRBJ2-2; 7 positions agree with TRBD1. Looked up from germline, CDR1 is SNHLY and CDR2 is FYNNEI. Germline trimming cut 6 bases from V and 6 bases from J; bases unmatched to any gene: 7. This CDR3 has 14 residues. The CDR3 region is CASRPRQGPGELFF. In nucleotides, the CDR3 is TGTGCCAGCAGACCTCGACAGGGTCCCGGGGAGCTGTTTTTT. Full variable domain (missing parts from reference TRBV2 and TRBJ2-2): EPEVTQTPSHQVTQMGQEVILRCVPISNHLYFYWYRQILGQKVEFLVSFYNNEISEKSEIFDDQFSVERPDGSNFTLKIRSTKLEDSAMYFCASRPRQGPGELFFGEGSRLTVL.

V and J are TRBV7-9 and TRBJ1-1; a possible D gene is TRBD1 (6 bases). V was clipped by 5 bases and J by 1 base, with 17 bases between them. Germline loops: CDR1 SEHNR, CDR2 FQNEAQ (reference sequence). This CDR3 contains 16 residues. For the CDR3, the DNA is TGTGCCAGCAGCCTTCCGGGCGGGGGGCGGAACACTGAAGCTTTCTTT. Residues: CASSLPGGGRNTEAFF.

The rearrangement links TRBV30 to TRBJ1-3, with D possibly being TRBD1 (6 bases). CDR3 length: 14 amino acids. The germline V gene encodes CDR1 GTSNPN and CDR2 SVGIG (reference sequence). V dropped 0 bases and J dropped 2 bases, with 8 bases sitting between them. The CDR3 nucleotides are TGTGCCTGGAGTGTAGGGGGGGCTGGAAACACCATATATTTT. It codes for CAWSVGGAGNTIYF. Variable domain in full (rest from reference TRBV30 and TRBJ1-3): SQTIHQWPATLVQPVGSPLSLECTVEGTSNPNLYWYRQAAGRGLQLLFYSVGIGQISSEVPQNLSASRPQDRQFILSSKKLLLSDSGFYLCAWSVGGAGNTIYFGEGSWLTVV.

The V call is TRBV28, the J call TRBJ1-2; TRBD1 might be the D (5 bases). V was pared by 2 bases and J by 2 bases, with 18 bases between. This CDR3 comprises 17 residues. Germline V lookup: CDR1 MDHEN, CDR2 SYDVKM. The CDR3 region has the DNA TGTGCCAGCAGTTTAGGATCGTGGGGGGAACGGAACTATGGCTACACCTTC. Amino acids: CASSLGSWGERNYGYTF.

V and J are TRBV14 and TRBJ2-3; 9 bases fit TRBD1. Germline trimming cut 2 bases from V and 7 bases from J; bases unmatched to any gene: 13. The CDR3 runs to 17 residues. Germline V CDR1 and CDR2: SGHDN, FVKESK. CDR3 DNA sequence: TGTGCCAGCAGCCAACTACAGGGGGCAAATGTTCGATATACGCAGTATTTT. Translating it yields CASSQLQGANVRYTQYF.

The CDR3 loop reads CATSTNRAELFF. Here the CDR3 DNA reads TGTGCCACCAGCACTAACCGTGCGGAGCTGTTTTTT. The gene calls are TRBV15 and TRBJ2-2; D is unclear. V was shortened by 4 bases and J by 10 bases, with 10 bases between the two germline ends. Germline assignment: CDR1 LNHNV and CDR2 YYDKDF (reference sequence). The CDR3 length is 12 residues.

The J gene is TRBJ2-4, the V gene TRBV28, with 8 bases that match TRBD1. The germline CDR1 and CDR2 sequences are MDHEN and SYDVKM. This CDR3 spans 16 amino acids. Trimming cost V 5 bases and J 2 bases; bases outside gene matches: 8. This CDR3 is CASSPWTGQSKNIQYF. The CDR3 DNA sequence: TGTGCCAGCAGTCCGTGGACAGGGCAATCCAAAAACATTCAGTACTTC.

The chain has TRBV5-3 and TRBJ2-2; 8 nucleotides align to TRBD1. TRBV5-3 falls under the ORF class, with uncertain function. The CDR3 totals 18 residues. Losses at the gene ends were 10 bases for V and 0 bases for J; bases not matched to a gene: 17. The CDR3, as DNA: TGTGCCCGAGAAGGGACAGGCCAAGCACGTTCGAACACCGGGGAGCTGTTTTTT. It is translated as CAREGTGQARSNTGELFF.

The rearrangement joins TRBV5-8 to TRBJ2-7; D remains unclear. Looked up from germline, CDR1 is SGHTS and CDR2 is YDEGEE. This CDR3 region has 14 residues. V lost 4 bases and J lost 2, with 13 bases in between. As DNA, the CDR3 is TGTGCCAGCAGCCGTCGAGCGCCACCCTACGAGCAGTACTTC. Protein sequence: CASSRRAPPYEQYF.

This clone was found once. The chain carries TRBV7-6 and TRBJ1-1; 8 bases agree with TRBD1. Germline lookup yields CDR1 SGHVS and CDR2 FNYEAQ. Trimming took 1 base from V and 3 from J; bases not matched to a gene: 7. The CDR3 is made up of 16 amino acids. CDR3 amino acids: CASSLGQDRADTEAFF. In nucleotides, the CDR3 is TGTGCCAGCAGCTTAGGTCAGGACAGGGCAGACACTGAAGCTTTCTTT.

Concerning this clone: A read error may produce the germline difference seen at one junction end. The V and J genes are TRBV20-1 and TRBJ2-5; D is ambiguous. The CDR3 is made up of 11 amino acids. Germline V lookup: CDR1 DFQATT, CDR2 SNEGSKA (reference sequence). The CDR3 region is CSASTPRGTDF. CDR3 nucleotide sequence: TGCAGTGCCTCCACACCCCGTGGCACAGACTTC.

The V call is TRBV7-2, the J call TRBJ1-2; D not certain. V was pared by 0 bases and J by 8 bases, with 16 bases between. CDR1 is SGHTA and CDR2 is FQGNSA in the germline V gene. The CDR3 sequence is 15 residues long. The CDR3 DNA reads TGTGCCAGCAGCTTAGCGTTCGCCGGGGAGGGAGGCTACACCTTC. Translating it yields CASSLAFAGEGGYTF.

The V gene is TRBV5-1, the J gene TRBJ1-4; D is unresolved. The germline V gene encodes CDR1 SGHRS and CDR2 YFSETQ. Trimming cost V 0 bases and J 7 bases, with 16 bases left between them. The CDR3 is 16 amino acids. Here the CDR3 DNA reads TGCGCCAGCAGCTTGGGTGGATTCCAGGCGGGTGAAAAACTGTTTTTT. This gives the protein CASSLGGFQAGEKLFF.

V usage is TRBV5-1 and J usage is TRBJ1-1, with 10 bases fitting TRBD1. The trim removed 1 base at V and 6 bases at J, leaving 18 bases unmatched. Germline V gives CDR1 SGHRS, CDR2 YFSETQ. CDR3 length equals 19 residues. CDR3 amino acids: CASSLRIGPGTGDGAEAFF. The CDR3 DNA reads as TGCGCCAGCAGCTTGAGAATTGGGCCCGGGACAGGGGATGGGGCTGAAGCTTTCTTT.

The rearrangement uses TRBV28 and TRBJ1-5; D gene ambiguous. The CDR3 spans 16 residues. Deletions cut 1 base from V and 3 bases from J, with 13 bases between. From germline, CDR1 is MDHEN and CDR2 SYDVKM. CDR3 loop: CASSLSGILDNQPQHF. The CDR3 DNA is TGTGCCAGCAGTTTATCGGGGATATTGGACAATCAGCCCCAGCATTTT.

CDR3 sequence reads: CASSLVQGMRTEAFF. In nucleotides, the CDR3 is TGTGCCAGCAGTTTAGTACAGGGGATGAGGACTGAAGCTTTCTTT. The chain uses TRBV27 and TRBJ1-1; 7 nucleotides align to TRBD1. The CDR3 spans 15 residues. From germline, CDR1 is MNHEY and CDR2 SMNVEV (reference sequence). Trimming took 2 bases from V and 5 from J; bases not matched to a gene: 8.

The rearrangement links TRBV4-2 to TRBJ2-1, with 9 bases that match TRBD2. Germline V gene sequence: CDR1 LGHNA, CDR2 YNFKEQ. Trimming cost V 1 base and J 8 bases; bases outside gene matches: 9. CDR3 size: 16 residues. The CDR3 DNA reads as TGTGCCAGCAGCCAAGCCGTCGGCGGGGGGGCTTATGAGCAGTTCTTC. The encoded protein is CASSQAVGGGAYEQFF.

V and J are TRBV5-1 and TRBJ1-5; 9 nucleotides agree with TRBD1. V shed 4 bases and J 7 bases; nucleotides not matched to a gene: 12. The germline V gene has CDR1 SGHRS and CDR2 YFSETQ. CDR3 length: 16 residues. DNA of the CDR3: TGCGCCAGCAGCGTAACTTCGGACAGGGGTAGCCAGCCCCAGCATTTT. This translates into CASSVTSDRGSQPQHF.

A few counts support this clone. This chain links TRBV5-1 with TRBJ2-7; the D gene is possibly TRBD2 (5 bases). CDR1 SGHRS and CDR2 YFSETQ come from the germline V gene. The length of the CDR3 is 14 residues. V was pared by 0 bases and J by 1 base, with 8 bases between. CDR3 in DNA: TGCGCCAGCAGCTTGGATGGACTTTCCTACGAGCAGTACTTC. Protein sequence: CASSLDGLSYEQYF. The variable domain in full, with the rest retrieved from reference TRBV5-1 and TRBJ2-7, is KAGVTQTPRYLIKTRGQQVTLSCSPISGHRSVSWYQQTPGQGLQFLFEYFSETQRNKGNFPGRFSGRQFSNSRSEMNVSTLELGDSALYLCASSLDGLSYEQYFGPGTRLTVT.

This chain uses TRBV9 with TRBJ2-1; maybe TRBD2 (5 bases). V was trimmed by 0 bases and J by 0 bases, leaving 10 bases between them. The CDR3 sequence is 16 residues long. CDR1 and CDR2 from the germline V gene are SGDLS and YYNGEE. CDR3 sequence: CASSVEGVSSYNEQFF. In DNA form, the CDR3 reads TGTGCCAGCAGCGTAGAGGGAGTGAGCTCCTACAATGAGCAGTTCTTC.

Here the CDR3 DNA reads TGTGCCAGCAGCTTAGCGGGCGGGGCTGGAACCGGGGAGCTGTTTTTT. Its protein is CASSLAGGAGTGELFF. The rearrangement joins TRBV7-9 to TRBJ2-2, with D tentatively TRBD2 (6 bases). CDR1 and CDR2 (germline): SEHNR, FQNEAQ (reference sequence). With 0 bases removed from V and 5 bases from J, the gap between germline ends came to 13 bases. The CDR3 covers 16 residues. Drawing the rest from reference TRBV7-9 and TRBJ2-2, the complete variable domain is DTGVSQNPRHKITKRGQNVTFRCDPISEHNRLYWYRQTLGQGPEFLTYFQNEAQLEKSRLLSDRFSAERPKGSFSTLEIQRTEQGDSAMYLCASSLAGGAGTGELFFGEGSRLTVL.

J is TRBJ2-1 and V is TRBV9; possibly TRBD2 for D (6 bases). V was shortened by 5 bases and J by 9 bases, with 18 bases between the two germline ends. The CDR3 length is 14 residues. Germline lookup yields CDR1 SGDLS and CDR2 YYNGEE. Written as DNA, the CDR3 is TGTGCCAGCAGTGTCCTCCCTCAAGCGGGTGAGCAGTTCTTC. Translation gives CASSVLPQAGEQFF.

V is TRBV5-1 and J is TRBJ2-7, with 14 bases matching TRBD2. Unmatched junction bases numbered 21, after V lost 3 bases and J lost 7 bases. Germline CDR1 reads SGHRS; CDR2 reads YFSETQ. The CDR3 spans 20 residues. CDR3 amino acids: CASSSETQGLAGGHLREQYF. Here the CDR3 DNA reads TGCGCCAGCAGCTCCGAGACTCAAGGACTAGCGGGGGGCCATCTACGGGAGCAGTACTTC.